These 11 T cell receptor beta chains were all obtained from the same sample, sequenced in a study of blood T cell repertoires in COVID-19. TCRdb keeps only in-frame clones here, not all; method: immunoSEQ multiplex PCR. The top ten clones hold roughly 15% of a sample with 150,000 to 200,000 clones, less than 90% of them seen once. Sequenced input: peripheral blood. All receptors derive from a woman in her seventies with COVID-19, enrolled during active disease.

This clone appeared a few times. This rearrangement joins TRBV4-1 to TRBJ2-1, with no clear D. V was trimmed by 4 bases and J by 9 bases, leaving 10 bases between them. Germline V CDR1 and CDR2: MGHRA, YSYEKL. The CDR3 loop spans 12 amino acids. CDR3 coding DNA: TGCGCCAGCAGCCCCGCTGTCGGTGAGCAGTTCTTC. Its translation: CASSPAVGEQFF.

This clone was recorded only once. The V and J genes are TRBV5-6 and TRBJ2-7, with D tentatively TRBD2 (5 bases). Germline loops: CDR1 SGHDT, CDR2 YYEEEE. Trimming took 5 bases from V and 2 from J, leaving 14 bases between them. This CDR3 spans 14 amino acids. CDR3 region: CASRERTGTYEQYV. DNA of the CDR3: TGTGCCAGCAGAGAACGGACGGGGACCTACGAGCAGTACGTC.

This clone was detected only a few times. The chain joins TRBV19 to TRBJ2-1; D is unresolved. This CDR3 has 16 amino acids. Germline CDR1 LNHDA, CDR2 SQIVND (reference sequence). The V end lost 3 bases, the J end lost 0 bases, and 12 bases lay between the germline ends. CDR3 amino acids: CASSIPKSSSYNEQFF. The CDR3 DNA sequence: TGTGCCAGTAGTATTCCCAAATCGAGCTCCTACAATGAGCAGTTCTTC.

The chain combines TRBV6-5 with TRBJ2-2; 13 positions match TRBD2. The ends lost 6 bases at V and 8 bases at J; junction bases unmatched: 3. The CDR3 is 14 amino acids. The germline gives CDR1 MNHEY, CDR2 SVGAGI. The DNA of the CDR3 is TGTGCCAGCAGCTTGACTAGCGGGAGGGGGGAGCTGTTTTTT. This translates into CASSLTSGRGELFF.

The chain recombines TRBV5-8 with TRBJ1-2, with D tentatively TRBD1 (5 bases). This CDR3 spans 14 amino acids. Germline CDR1 reads SGHTS; CDR2 reads YDEGEE. V lost 0 bases and J 4 bases, leaving 10 bases between the germline ends. The CDR3 DNA reads as TGTGCCAGCAGCTTGGACAGGTCCAGCTATGGCTACACCTTC. Translated, it gives CASSLDRSSYGYTF.

The gene calls are TRBV5-5 and TRBJ1-4; TRBD1 is a possible D gene (6 bases). V gave up 4 bases and J gave up 8 bases, with 21 bases separating them. This CDR3 comprises 16 residues. CDR1 is SGHKS and CDR2 is YYEKEE in the germline V gene (reference sequence). CDR3 coding DNA: TGTGCCAGCAGCCCCACGAGAGGGGGTGTTAGGGAAAAACTGTTTTTT. This translates into CASSPTRGGVREKLFF.

This sequence joins TRBV4-2 and TRBJ1-1; maybe TRBD1 (5 bases). Trimming removed 3 bases at V and 1 base at J, with 9 bases between. Germline V CDR1 and CDR2: LGHNA, YNFKEQ. CDR3 length: 14 amino acids. CDR3 DNA sequence: TGTGCCAGCAGCCACCCGACAGCGAACACTGAAGCTTTCTTT. Translated, it gives CASSHPTANTEAFF.

The CDR3 DNA sequence: TGTGCCAGCAGCTTCCGCGGGAGTGGGGAGACCCAGTACTTC. Translation gives CASSFRGSGETQYF. The rearrangement joins TRBV7-8 to TRBJ2-5; 7 bases line up with TRBD2. This CDR3 has 14 amino acids. After removal of 3 bases from V and 5 bases from J, the junction contained 6 bases not matched to a gene. Germline V lookup: CDR1 SGHVS, CDR2 FQNEAQ.

The rearrangement uses TRBV21-1 and TRBJ2-5; the table calls TRBD2, which could not be checked here. TRBV21-1 is recorded as a pseudogene. The length of the CDR3 is 18 residues. The CDR3 region is CASTPEGGTSGTQETQYF. The CDR3 DNA reads TGTGCCAGCACTCCAGAGGGGGGGACTAGCGGAACTCAAGAGACCCAGTACTTC.

CDR3 in amino acids: CASSLDPLGMRDDGYTF. The CDR3 nucleotides read TGTGCCAGCAGCTTAGATCCACTTGGCATGCGGGACGATGGCTACACCTTC. The chain couples TRBV7-2 to TRBJ1-2; D might be TRBD1 (5 bases). The germline gives CDR1 SGHTA, CDR2 FQGNSA. There are 17 residues in the CDR3. Trimming removed 1 base from V and 6 bases from J, with 21 bases in between.

The chain employs TRBV5-1 and TRBJ2-1; D not certain. Germline lookup yields CDR1 SGHRS and CDR2 YFSETQ. This CDR3 has 15 amino acids. V was trimmed by 0 bases and J by 3 bases, leaving 10 bases between them. The CDR3 DNA sequence: TGCGCCAGCAGCTTGGCGAGCGAGAACTACAATGAGCAGTTCTTC. This codes for CASSLASENYNEQFF.